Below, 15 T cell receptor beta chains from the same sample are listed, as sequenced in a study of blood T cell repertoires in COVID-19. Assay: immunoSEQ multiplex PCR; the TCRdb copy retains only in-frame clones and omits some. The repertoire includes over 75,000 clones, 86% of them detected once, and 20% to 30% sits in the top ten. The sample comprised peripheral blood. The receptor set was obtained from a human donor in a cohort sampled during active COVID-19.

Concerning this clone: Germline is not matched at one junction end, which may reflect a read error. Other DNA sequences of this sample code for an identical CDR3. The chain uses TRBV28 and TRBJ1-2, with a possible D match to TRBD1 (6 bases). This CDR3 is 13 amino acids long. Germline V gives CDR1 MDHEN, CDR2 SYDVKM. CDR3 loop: CATINENRDGYTF. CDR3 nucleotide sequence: TGCGCCACTATAAACGAAAACAGGGATGGCTACACCTTC.

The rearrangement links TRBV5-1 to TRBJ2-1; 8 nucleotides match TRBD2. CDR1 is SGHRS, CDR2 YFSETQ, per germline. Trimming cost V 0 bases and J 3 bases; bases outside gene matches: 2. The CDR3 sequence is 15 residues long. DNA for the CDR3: TGCGCCAGCAGCTTGGGGACTAGCAGCTACAATGAGCAGTTCTTC. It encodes CASSLGTSSYNEQFF.

The CDR3 sequence is CASSTRTGRAYEQYF. CDR3 in DNA: TGTGCCAGCAGCACCCGGACAGGGAGGGCCTACGAGCAGTACTTC. The chain recombines TRBV7-9 with TRBJ2-7, with a weak D call TRBD1 (8 bases). CDR3 length: 15 amino acids. The V gene lost 5 bases and the J gene lost 2 bases, with 16 bases spanning the gap. The germline CDR1 and CDR2 sequences are SEHNR and FQNEAQ (reference sequence).

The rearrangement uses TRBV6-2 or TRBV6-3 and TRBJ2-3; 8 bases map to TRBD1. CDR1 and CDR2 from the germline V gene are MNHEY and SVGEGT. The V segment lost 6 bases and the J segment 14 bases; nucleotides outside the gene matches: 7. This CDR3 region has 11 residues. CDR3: CASSRDRMVYF. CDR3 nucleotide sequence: TGTGCCAGCAGCAGGGACAGGATGGTGTATTTT.

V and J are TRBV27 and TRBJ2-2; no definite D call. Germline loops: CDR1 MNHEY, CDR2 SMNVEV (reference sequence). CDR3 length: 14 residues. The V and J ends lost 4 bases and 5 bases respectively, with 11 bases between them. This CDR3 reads CASSSLLKTGELFF. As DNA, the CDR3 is TGTGCCAGCAGTTCCCTACTGAAAACCGGGGAGCTGTTTTTT.

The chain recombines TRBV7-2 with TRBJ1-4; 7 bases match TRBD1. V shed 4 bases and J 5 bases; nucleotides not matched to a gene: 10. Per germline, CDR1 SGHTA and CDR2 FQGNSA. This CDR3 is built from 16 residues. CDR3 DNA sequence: TGTGCCAGCAGCTCAAACATCGGGACAGCGAATGAAAAACTGTTTTTT. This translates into CASSSNIGTANEKLFF.

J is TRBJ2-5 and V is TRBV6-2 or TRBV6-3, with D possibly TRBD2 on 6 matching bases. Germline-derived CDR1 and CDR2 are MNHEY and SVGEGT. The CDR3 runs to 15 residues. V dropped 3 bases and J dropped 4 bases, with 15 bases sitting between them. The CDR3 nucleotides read TGTGCCAGCAGTTATTCGGCCGGGGGAGGAGAGACCCAGTACTTC. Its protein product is CASSYSAGGGETQYF.

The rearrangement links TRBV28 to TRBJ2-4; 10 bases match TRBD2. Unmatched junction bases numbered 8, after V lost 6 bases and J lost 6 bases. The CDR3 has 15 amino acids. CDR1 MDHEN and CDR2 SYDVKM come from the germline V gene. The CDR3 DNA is TGTGCCAGCAGCGCTAACCGACTAGCGGGAAACATTCAGTACTTC. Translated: CASSANRLAGNIQYF.

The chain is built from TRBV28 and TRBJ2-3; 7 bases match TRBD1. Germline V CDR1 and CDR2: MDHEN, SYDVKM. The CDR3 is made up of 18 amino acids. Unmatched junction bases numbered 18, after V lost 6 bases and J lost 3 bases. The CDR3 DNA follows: TGTGCCAGCAGCCGATTTCCCCGGGACAGACAAGGGACAGATACGCAGTATTTT. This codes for CASSRFPRDRQGTDTQYF.

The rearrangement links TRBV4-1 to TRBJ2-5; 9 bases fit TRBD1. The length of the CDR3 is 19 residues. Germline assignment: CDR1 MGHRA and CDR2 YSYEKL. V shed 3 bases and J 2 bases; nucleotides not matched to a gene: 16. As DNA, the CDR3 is TGCGCCAGCAGCCATTCACCGGGACAGGGACTCGATCTGCAAGAGACCCAGTACTTC. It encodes CASSHSPGQGLDLQETQYF.

The CDR3, as DNA: TGCGCCAGCAGCCAAGATAATCTGGGCGGGACCGGGACCCAGTACTTC. Translating it yields CASSQDNLGGTGTQYF. The chain links TRBV4-1 to TRBJ2-5; weak D call: TRBD2 (6 bases). This CDR3 is 16 amino acids long. Trimming shortened V by 0 bases and J by 7 bases, and 18 bases separated the two germline ends. Germline CDR1 MGHRA, CDR2 YSYEKL.

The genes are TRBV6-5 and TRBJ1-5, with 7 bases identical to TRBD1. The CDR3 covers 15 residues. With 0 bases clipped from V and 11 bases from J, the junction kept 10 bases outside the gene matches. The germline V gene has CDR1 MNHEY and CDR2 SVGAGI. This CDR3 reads CASSYSLTGRQAQHF. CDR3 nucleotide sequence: TGTGCCAGCAGTTACTCGTTGACAGGGAGGCAGGCCCAGCATTTT.

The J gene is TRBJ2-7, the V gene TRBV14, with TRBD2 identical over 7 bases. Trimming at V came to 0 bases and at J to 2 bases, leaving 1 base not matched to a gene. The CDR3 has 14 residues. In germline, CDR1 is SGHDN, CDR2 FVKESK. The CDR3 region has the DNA TGTGCCAGCAGCCAAGATCTAGCGGCCTACGAGCAGTACTTC. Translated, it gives CASSQDLAAYEQYF.

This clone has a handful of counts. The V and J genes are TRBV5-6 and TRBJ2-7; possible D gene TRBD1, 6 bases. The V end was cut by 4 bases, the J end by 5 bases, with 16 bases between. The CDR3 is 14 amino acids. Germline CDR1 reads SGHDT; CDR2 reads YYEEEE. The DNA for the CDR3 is TGTGCCAGCAGCCAACAGGGTGCTATGAACGAGCAGTACTTC. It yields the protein CASSQQGAMNEQYF.

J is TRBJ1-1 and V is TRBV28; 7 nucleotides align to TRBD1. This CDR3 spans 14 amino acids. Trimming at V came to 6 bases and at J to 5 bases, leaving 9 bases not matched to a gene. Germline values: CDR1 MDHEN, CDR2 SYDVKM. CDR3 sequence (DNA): TGTGCCAGCAGGACAACAGGGGAAGGGACTGAAGCTTTCTTT. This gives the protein CASRTTGEGTEAFF. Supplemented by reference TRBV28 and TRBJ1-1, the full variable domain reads DVKVTQSSRYLVKRTGEKVFLECVQDMDHENMFWYRQDPGLGLRLIYFSYDVKMKEKGDIPEGYSVSREKKERFSLILESASTNQTSMYLCASRTTGEGTEAFFGQGTRLTVV.